Here is one T cell receptor beta chain with its context. Participant reports of clinical history set cohort assignment. Two negative PCRs, clearance, or symptom resolution had been documented for recovered Cohort 3 donors. This sample stems from a study of blood T cell repertoires in COVID-19. Looking at the study overall: PBMCs, B-cell-depleted T cells, or T cells were the source of the cDNA or gDNA that made up the material.

Per the original data handling: Reference gene primer amplification yielded estimated nucleated cell counts. TCRdb's table, derived via immunoSEQ multiplex PCR, lists solely in-frame clones and lacks some. V and J calls plus clone size are reproduced from that table; the DNA served to infer D and trimming. The sample has more than 150,000 clones; around 80% are singletons. The junction had 7 bases not matched to a gene; V was cut back by 4 bases and J by 2 bases. Germline V CDR1 and CDR2: SGHNT, YYREEE (reference sequence). The CDR3 is 17 residues long. V gene TRBV5-4 combines with J gene TRBJ2-1; 12 nucleotides match TRBD2. The receptor was derived from a woman between 45 and 65 years old who had recovered from COVID-19. Sequencing was done on a sample of PBMCs or T cells enriched from blood (not recorded which). In DNA, the CDR3 is TGTGCCAGCAGCCTAAGACTAGCGGGGGTCCCCTACAATGAGCAGTTCTTC. Its translation is CASSLRLAGVPYNEQFF.